This is a list of T cell receptor beta chains from one sample in a study of T cells in Graves' hyperthyroidism and ophthalmopathy. TCRdb re-called the multiplex PCR reads with MiXCR, one entry per CDR3 protein. Of approximately 270,000 distinct CDR3 sequences in the sample, more than 12% were seen once. The sequencing sample was made of blood. These receptors were collected from a woman between 35 and 50 years old with Graves' hyperthyroidism that later progressed to Graves' ophthalmopathy. Each CDR3 is given with its conserved first and last residue. A D gene is named only where the DNA matches it firmly. Rows may omit the clone size; those that give it use once, few, many or a size class.

j_gene,v_gene,abundance,d_gene,CDR3aa,CDR3nt
TRBJ2-7,TRBV27,many,TRBD1,CASSLSRGTGICYEQYF,TGTGCCAGCAGTTTATCAAGGGGGACAGGGATCTGCTACGAGCAGTACTTC
TRBJ2-1,TRBV5-8,many,TRBD2,CASSLTGTSGIDNEQFF,TGTGCCAGCAGTTTAACCGGGACTAGCGGGATCGACAATGAGCAGTTCTTC
TRBJ2-7,TRBV5-6,NA,TRBD1,CASSTSGTAYEQYF,TGTGCCAGCAGCACCTCCGGGACAGCATACGAGCAGTACTTC
TRBJ1-1,TRBV5-8,many,TRBD1,CAANPGQGFTEAFF,TGTGCCGCAAACCCGGGACAGGGGTTCACTGAAGCTTTCTTT
TRBJ1-6,TRBV28,many,TRBD1,CASSSGQGDNSPLHF,TGTGCCAGCAGTTCCGGACAGGGGGATAATTCACCCCTCCACTTT
TRBJ1-1,TRBV5-8,many,NA,CASLSTPGRLLMNTEAFF,TGTGCCAGCCTCTCAACCCCGGGACGGCTCCTCATGAACACTGAAGCTTTCTTT
TRBJ1-1,TRBV3-1,many,NA,CASSRRTGLNTEAFF,TGTGCCAGCAGCCGTAGGACGGGATTAAACACTGAAGCTTTCTTT
TRBJ2-1,TRBV19,NA,TRBD1,CASRPSGTGPYNEQFF,TGTGCCAGTAGACCATCGGGGACAGGACCCTACAATGAGCAGTTCTTC
TRBJ1-2,TRBV28,few,NA,CASRSSGKALGYTF,TGTGCCAGCAGATCCTCCGGCAAGGCGCTCGGCTACACCTTC
TRBJ1-1,TRBV29-1,many,NA,CSVGTGFSTEAFF,TGCAGCGTTGGTACAGGGTTTTCGACTGAAGCTTTCTTT
TRBJ1-3,TRBV2,many,NA,CASSVMGVSGNTIYF,TGTGCCAGCAGTGTAATGGGGGTCTCTGGAAACACCATATATTTT
TRBJ1-3,TRBV9,NA,NA,CASSVTGNTIYF,TGTGCCAGCAGCGTAACCGGAAACACCATATATTTT
TRBJ1-1,TRBV12-5,few,TRBD1,CASGWGTGNTEAFF,TGTGCTAGTGGTTGGGGGACAGGGAACACTGAAGCTTTCTTT
TRBJ2-7,TRBV20-1,many,NA,CSARDLSHEQYF,TGCAGTGCTAGAGATCTGAGCCACGAGCAGTACTTC
TRBJ2-7,TRBV11-1,NA,TRBD2,CASSLERGTSGRHYEQYF,TGTGCCAGCAGCTTAGAACGAGGAACTAGCGGGAGGCACTACGAGCAGTACTTC
TRBJ2-7,TRBV18,many,NA,CASSPVRQFEAALDEQYF,TGTGCCAGCTCACCGGTTCGCCAGTTCGAGGCGGCCCTGGACGAGCAGTACTTC
TRBJ2-1,TRBV20-1,many,NA,CSVRWTAYNEQFF,TGCAGTGTACGTTGGACTGCCTACAATGAGCAGTTCTTC
TRBJ2-7,TRBV2,many,TRBD2,CANKRESNYEQYF,TGTGCCAACAAGCGGGAGTCTAACTACGAGCAGTACTTC
TRBJ2-5,TRBV20-1,few,NA,CSARDFRDQYF,TGCAGTGCTAGAGATTTCCGAGACCAGTACTTC
TRBJ2-5,TRBV3-1,many,TRBD1,CASSQEWTGDLETQYF,TGTGCCAGCAGCCAAGAATGGACAGGGGACCTAGAGACCCAGTACTTC
TRBJ2-7,TRBV3-1,many,NA,CASSQERGYEQYF,TGTGCCAGCAGCCAAGAGAGGGGCTACGAGCAGTACTTC
TRBJ2-1,TRBV5-4,NA,NA,CASSLIRLDNEQFF,TGTGCCAGCAGCTTGATCCGACTGGACAATGAGCAGTTCTTC
TRBJ2-7,TRBV5-5,few,TRBD2,CASSPTGGNEQYF,TGTGCCAGCAGTCCGACCGGGGGGAACGAGCAGTACTTC
TRBJ2-3,TRBV12-3/TRBV12-4,few,NA,CASSFLLDTQYF,TGTGCCAGCTCATTTTTGTTAGATACGCAGTATTTT
TRBJ2-1,TRBV11-2,NA,TRBD2,CASSLGPGLSGSLYEQFF,TGTGCCAGCAGCTTAGGGCCGGGGTTGAGCGGGAGTCTCTACGAGCAGTTCTTC
TRBJ2-3,TRBV4-1,few,TRBD2,CASSSTSGLRDTQYF,TGCGCCAGCAGCTCGACTAGCGGGCTTAGGGATACGCAGTATTTT
TRBJ2-1,TRBV11-2,NA,NA,CASSLAWGRDDFSGNGQFF,TGTGCCAGCAGCTTAGCGTGGGGACGGGACGACTTTTCGGGTAATGGGCAGTTCTTC
TRBJ1-1,TRBV11-2,many,NA,CASSFLGLGATEAFF,TGTGCCAGCAGCTTTTTAGGGTTAGGGGCCACTGAAGCTTTCTTT
TRBJ2-7,TRBV27,many,NA,CASSFRWTGTYEQYF,TGTGCCAGCAGTTTTAGGTGGACCGGGACCTACGAGCAGTACTTC